Shown below are 19 T cell receptor beta chains from a single sample sequenced in a study of cytomegalovirus exposure and HLA in healthy donors. It was with 60 Vbeta and 13 Jbeta primers that the PCR ran. Libraries were prepared by immunoSEQ multiplex PCR; TCRdb keeps only in-frame clonotypes and omits some of them. The sample yields around 100,000 clones, about three quarters seen once. Source material: PBMCs. The receptors originated from a male donor in good health and CMV-seropositive.

The chain combines TRBV30 with TRBJ1-2; D is unresolved. Germline-derived CDR1 and CDR2 are GTSNPN and SVGIG (reference sequence). The CDR3 totals 11 residues. V shed 3 bases and J shed 8 bases, with 10 bases lying between them. Here the CDR3 DNA reads TGTGCCTGGAGGGTTCTATCGGGCTACACCTTC. Protein sequence: CAWRVLSGYTF.

The rearrangement joins TRBV18 to TRBJ2-3, with a weak D call TRBD2 (6 bases). V shed 2 bases and J shed 2 bases, with 23 bases lying between them. The CDR3 length is 19 residues. In germline, CDR1 is KGHSH, CDR2 LQKENI. CDR3: CASSPIRTRLEGYTDTQYF. The CDR3, as DNA: TGTGCCAGCTCACCAATCCGAACCCGACTAGAAGGGTACACAGATACGCAGTATTTT.

V and J are TRBV19 and TRBJ2-7; 9 nucleotides match TRBD1. This CDR3 region has 16 residues. Germline V CDR1 and CDR2: LNHDA, SQIVND (reference sequence). V trimming: 4 bases; J trimming: 6 bases; junction bases outside the gene matches: 13. CDR3 bases: TGTGCCAGTAGTACTCCCACTGCCCGACAGGGGGGCGAGCAGTACTTC. It encodes CASSTPTARQGGEQYF.

The chain links TRBV2 to TRBJ2-7; 9 bases line up with TRBD2. The germline CDR1 and CDR2 sequences are SNHLY and FYNNEI. CDR3 length: 14 amino acids. V was clipped by 5 bases and J by 6 bases; unmatched bases: 8. CDR3 in DNA: TGTGCCAGCAGTATTAGGACTAGCGAAGGCGAGCAGTACTTC. Its protein is CASSIRTSEGEQYF.

The chain couples TRBV28 to TRBJ1-2, with D uncertain. The CDR3 covers 14 residues. Trimming took off 6 bases at V and 1 base at J, with 12 bases between the two ends. CDR1 MDHEN and CDR2 SYDVKM come from the germline V gene. The CDR3 spells CASRRSGFNYGYTF. CDR3 DNA: TGTGCCAGCAGGAGGTCCGGTTTTAACTATGGCTACACCTTC.

The V call is TRBV9, the J call TRBJ2-7; the D gene is possibly TRBD1 (5 bases). V was pared by 2 bases and J by 0 bases, with 9 bases between. Per the germline V gene, CDR1 is SGDLS and CDR2 is YYNGEE. The CDR3 covers 14 residues. CDR3 protein: CASSVSGISYEQYF. CDR3 bases: TGTGCCAGCAGCGTCTCAGGGATCTCCTACGAGCAGTACTTC.

The genes are TRBV27 and TRBJ2-7; D ambiguous. The CDR3 contains 14 residues. The germline V gene encodes CDR1 MNHEY and CDR2 SMNVEV (reference sequence). The germline V and J ends were trimmed by 2 bases and 2 bases, with 10 bases remaining between them. CDR3 coding DNA: TGTGCCAGCAGTTTACAGGAATCTCCCTACGAGCAGTACTTC. The encoded protein is CASSLQESPYEQYF.

V gene TRBV18 combines with J gene TRBJ1-2; D is possibly TRBD1 (5 bases). This CDR3 is 14 amino acids long. Deletions cut 5 bases from V and 2 bases from J, with 12 bases between. The germline CDR1 and CDR2 sequences are KGHSH and LQKENI. CDR3 in amino acids: CASSSGLRNYGYTF. CDR3 in DNA: TGTGCCAGCTCATCGGGACTTCGAAACTATGGCTACACCTTC.

V usage is TRBV6-1 and J usage is TRBJ2-7; D may be TRBD2 (7 bases). Deletions cut 3 bases from V and 6 bases from J, with 9 bases between. The germline CDR1 and CDR2 sequences are MNHNS and SASEGT. The length of the CDR3 is 12 residues. The CDR3 here is CASSDGGLEQYF. The CDR3 nucleotides are TGTGCCAGCAGTGACGGGGGGCTCGAGCAGTACTTC.

The J gene is TRBJ2-7, the V gene TRBV18, with a possible D match to TRBD2 (6 bases). The V end was cut by 6 bases, the J end by 2 bases, with 17 bases between. This CDR3 is built from 15 residues. In germline, CDR1 is KGHSH, CDR2 LQKENI. The chain's CDR3 is CASSQGRAGTYEQYF. The CDR3 region has the DNA TGTGCCAGCTCTCAGGGTAGGGCGGGAACCTACGAGCAGTACTTC.

This rearrangement joins TRBV19 to TRBJ1-5; the D is unclear. V gave up 6 bases and J gave up 2 bases, with 14 bases separating them. Germline CDR1 is LNHDA and CDR2 is SQIVND (reference sequence). This CDR3 is 15 amino acids long. CDR3: CASSPGSGGNQPQHF. In nucleotides, the CDR3 is TGTGCCAGTAGCCCCGGTAGCGGCGGCAATCAGCCCCAGCATTTT.

The chain recombines TRBV6-4 with TRBJ2-1; 7 bases fit TRBD1. Per germline, CDR1 MRHNA and CDR2 SNTAGT. J was trimmed by 10 bases and V by 2 bases; bases with no gene match: 5. The CDR3 consists of 13 residues. The chain's CDR3 is CASSDQRQGEQFF. The CDR3 DNA is TGTGCCAGCAGTGACCAGAGACAGGGAGAGCAGTTCTTC.

The chain combines TRBV6-1 with TRBJ1-4; 9 positions match TRBD1. Germline trimming cut 4 bases from V and 2 bases from J; bases unmatched to any gene: 5. This CDR3 spans 16 amino acids. Per germline, CDR1 MNHNS and CDR2 SASEGT. CDR3 loop: CASSVTGGGTNEKLFF. CDR3 nucleotides: TGTGCCAGCAGTGTAACAGGGGGCGGTACTAATGAAAAACTGTTTTTT.

The V and J genes are TRBV7-9 and TRBJ2-1, with TRBD2 identical over 10 bases. Germline loops: CDR1 SEHNR, CDR2 FQNEAQ (reference sequence). CDR3 length: 15 residues. J lost 9 bases, V lost 3 bases, and 8 bases had no gene match. CDR3 in amino acids: CASSFPASGRSEQFF. DNA of the CDR3: TGTGCCAGCAGCTTTCCGGCTAGCGGGAGATCTGAGCAGTTCTTC.

The chain joins TRBV7-2 to TRBJ2-3; 11 bases are shared with TRBD1. The CDR3 loop spans 18 amino acids. CDR1 and CDR2 from the germline V gene are SGHTA and FQGNSA. The V gene end was trimmed by 5 bases and the J gene end by 1 base; junction bases not matched to a gene: 11. The CDR3 spells CASSPGQGVLLGTDTQYF. CDR3 sequence (DNA): TGTGCCAGCAGCCCGGGACAGGGGGTTTTGTTGGGCACAGATACGCAGTATTTT.

In this sample, this clone turned up a few times. The CDR3 protein is CSVAQTGIGELFF. The CDR3 region has the DNA TGCAGCGTTGCGCAAACAGGGATCGGGGAGCTGTTTTTT. V is TRBV29-1 and J is TRBJ2-2; D is perhaps TRBD1 (6 bases). V lost 4 bases to trimming and J lost 7 bases, with 13 bases between them. Germline lookup yields CDR1 SQVTM and CDR2 ANQGSEA. This CDR3 is built from 13 residues.

This chain links TRBV11-2 with TRBJ2-7; tentatively, D is TRBD2 (5 bases). V lost 4 bases and J 5 bases, leaving 6 bases between the germline ends. Germline loops: CDR1 SGHAT, CDR2 FQNNGV. The length of the CDR3 is 11 residues. CDR3 sequence (DNA): TGTGCCAGCAGCTCGCGGGACGAGCAGTACTTC. It yields the protein CASSSRDEQYF. The full variable domain, with the rest looked up from reference TRBV11-2 and TRBJ2-7, is EAGVAQSPRYKIIEKRQSVAFWCNPISGHATLYWYQQILGQGPKLLIQFQNNGVVDDSQLPKDRFSAERLKGVDSTLKIQPAKLEDSAVYLCASSSRDEQYFGPGTRLTVT.

This chain joins TRBV5-1 and TRBJ1-3; TRBD1 aligns across 7 bases. In germline, CDR1 is SGHRS, CDR2 YFSETQ. The CDR3 has 14 amino acids. V was pared by 2 bases and J by 8 bases, with 7 bases of the junction left unmatched. The chain's CDR3 is CASSFGDRADTIYF. CDR3 nucleotide sequence: TGCGCCAGCAGCTTCGGCGACAGGGCAGACACCATATATTTT. The variable domain in full, completed from reference TRBV5-1 and TRBJ1-3, reads KAGVTQTPRYLIKTRGQQVTLSCSPISGHRSVSWYQQTPGQGLQFLFEYFSETQRNKGNFPGRFSGRQFSNSRSEMNVSTLELGDSALYLCASSFGDRADTIYFGEGSWLTVV.

The rearrangement joins TRBV6-1 to TRBJ1-2; no definite D call. Germline CDR1 and CDR2: MNHNS and SASEGT. The CDR3 has 16 residues. The V end lost 2 bases, the J end lost 2 bases, and 15 bases lay between the germline ends. In nucleotides, the CDR3 is TGTGCCAGCAGTGAAATGTATGGCACCCAAAACTATGGCTACACCTTC. This codes for CASSEMYGTQNYGYTF.